The T cell receptor (beta chain) under discussion was sequenced for a study of beta chain features in type 1 diabetes. Study-level results: Shorter TCRB CDR3s, moderately but significantly so, marked every one of the four CD4+ subsets in Type 1 diabetes patients. VDJ junctions in type 1 diabetes patients carried more deletions and fewer insertions.

A note on this clone: Its specificity is not known.

What was sequenced were expressed TCRB transcripts, since all of the isolated RNA had been reverse transcribed. Regulatory, naive and central memory T cell samples averaged about 3.57 million reads. The assay was immunoSEQ multiplex PCR, and TCRdb's table has in-frame clones only and misses some. Of hundreds of thousands of clones in the sample, more than 13% were seen once. Trimming removed 8 bases at V and 0 bases at J, with 17 bases between. Germline values: CDR1 SGHTA, CDR2 FQGTGA. This CDR3 spans 17 amino acids. Donors underwent one heparinised blood draw, 95 to 150 mL on average. Each sorted population was over 95% pure.

The genes are TRBV7-3 and TRBJ2-6, with D tentatively TRBD1 or TRBD2 (5 bases each). The material sequenced was naive CD4+ T cells from blood. This TCR was sampled from a man aged 18 to 29 with type 1 diabetes. As DNA, the CDR3 is TGTGCCAGCCAGGGCGGGCAGCCGAGCTCTGGGGCCAACGTCCTGACTTTC. It specifies CASQGGQPSSGANVLTF.